This TCR beta chain was captured by sequencing in a study of blood T cell repertoires in COVID-19. Original handling: The authors estimated nucleated cell counts from reference gene primer amplification. Measured with immunoSEQ multiplex PCR; TCRdb has only the in-frame clones, and not every one. V and J calls and clone size follow that table, whereas D and trimming were derived from the DNA. This table has about 73,000 clones, more than 75% appearing once. The CDR3 is 18 amino acids. Germline V gene lookup returns CDR1 MNHNY and CDR2 SVGAGI (reference sequence). Trimming at V came to 5 bases and at J to 5 bases, leaving 14 bases not matched to a gene.

The sample comprised peripheral blood. This TCR derives from a woman at least 80 years old with active or convalescent COVID-19. V usage is TRBV6-6 and J usage is TRBJ2-1; TRBD2 matches 11 bases. CDR3: CASSPEYFSGGVDNEQFF. DNA for the CDR3: TGTGCCAGCAGTCCCGAGTATTTTAGCGGGGGGGTGGACAATGAGCAGTTCTTC.